The rows below give T cell receptor beta chains drawn from one sample of a study of T cell clones after liver transplantation. Using immunoSEQ multiplex PCR, the repertoire was profiled, and TCRdb retains in-frame clones only, with some absent. The table has around 43,000 clones, around 84% seen once. The specimen comprised CD4+ T cells from blood, sampled 24 months after liver transplant. The receptors here all came from a human patient who received a liver transplant. Some T cells may have come from the graft donor. Both conserved end residues are part of each CDR3. Fields, in order: CDR3 DNA, CDR3 protein, clone size, D gene, J gene, V gene. D genes are given only for firm matches. Not all rows give a size; the values are once, few, many and, for expanded clones, a class.

CDR3 DNA: TGCGCCAGCAGTTATACCGGGACAGGGTGGCAAGAGACCCAGTACTTC; CDR3 protein: CASSYTGTGWQETQYF; clone size: .; D gene: TRBD1; J gene: TRBJ2-5; V gene: TRBV5-1
CDR3 DNA: TGTGCCGGTAGCGAGGACAGGTTCAATGAGCAGTTCTTC; CDR3 protein: CAGSEDRFNEQFF; clone size: .; D gene: TRBD1; J gene: TRBJ2-1; V gene: TRBV2
CDR3 DNA: TGTGCCTGGAGGGACATCTCCGAGCAGTACTTC; CDR3 protein: CAWRDISEQYF; clone size: .; D gene: .; J gene: TRBJ2-7; V gene: TRBV30
CDR3 DNA: TGTGCCAGTAGTATAAGGGGAGGCTCCTACAATGAGCAGTTCTTC; CDR3 protein: CASSIRGGSYNEQFF; clone size: .; D gene: .; J gene: TRBJ2-1; V gene: TRBV19
CDR3 DNA: TGCAGCGTTCGGGGACTTCAAGAGACCCAGTACTTC; CDR3 protein: CSVRGLQETQYF; clone size: .; D gene: .; J gene: TRBJ2-5; V gene: TRBV29-1
CDR3 DNA: TGTGCCAGCAGTTCACCGGGACAGGCGGTAGGTGAGCAGTTCTTC; CDR3 protein: CASSSPGQAVGEQFF; clone size: once; D gene: TRBD1; J gene: TRBJ2-1; V gene: TRBV2
CDR3 DNA: TGTGCCAGCAGTCCATTCCAGGGTGCCGGGGAGCTGTTTTTT; CDR3 protein: CASSPFQGAGELFF; clone size: .; D gene: .; J gene: TRBJ2-2; V gene: TRBV27
CDR3 DNA: TGTGCCAGCAGCTTAATGGGGGACGGGAATCAGCCCCAGCATTTT; CDR3 protein: CASSLMGDGNQPQHF; clone size: .; D gene: .; J gene: TRBJ1-5; V gene: TRBV11-2
CDR3 DNA: TGTGCCACCAGCAGAGATGGGGCAGGGCTCTATGGCTACACCTTC; CDR3 protein: CATSRDGAGLYGYTF; clone size: .; D gene: .; J gene: TRBJ1-2; V gene: TRBV15
CDR3 DNA: TGTGCCAGCAGCTTTGTTCAGGCGGTGGGGTTCTTC; CDR3 protein: CASSFVQAVGFF; clone size: .; D gene: .; J gene: TRBJ2-1; V gene: TRBV11-2
CDR3 DNA: TGTGCCAGCAGCAAAGTGTCGGGCAGGGGGCTGTATAATTCACCCCTCCACTTT; CDR3 protein: CASSKVSGRGLYNSPLHF; clone size: .; D gene: .; J gene: TRBJ1-6; V gene: TRBV21-1
CDR3 DNA: TGTGCCAGCAGCCCTGGACTAGCGGGACACAATGAGCAGTTCTTC; CDR3 protein: CASSPGLAGHNEQFF; clone size: .; D gene: TRBD2; J gene: TRBJ2-1; V gene: TRBV7-8
CDR3 DNA: TGTGCCTGGAGTCCCGAGTGGGGACAACGAGGCTCTGGAAACACCATATATTTT; CDR3 protein: CAWSPEWGQRGSGNTIYF; clone size: .; D gene: .; J gene: TRBJ1-3; V gene: TRBV30
CDR3 DNA: TGTGCCAGTAGTATTCAGGGGCTTCGCACAGATACGCAGTATTTT; CDR3 protein: CASSIQGLRTDTQYF; clone size: .; D gene: .; J gene: TRBJ2-3; V gene: TRBV19
CDR3 DNA: TGTGCCAGCAGCCCGATCGGGGGGGGCAGGGATGGCTACACCTTC; CDR3 protein: CASSPIGGGRDGYTF; clone size: .; D gene: .; J gene: TRBJ1-2; V gene: TRBV7-9
CDR3 DNA: TGCGCCAGCAGCTTGGGCTCTCCTACAGATACGCAGTATTTT; CDR3 protein: CASSLGSPTDTQYF; clone size: .; D gene: .; J gene: TRBJ2-3; V gene: TRBV5-1
CDR3 DNA: TGTGCCAGTAATACGGGACCGGGCGGCACTGAAGCTTTCTTT; CDR3 protein: CASNTGPGGTEAFF; clone size: .; D gene: .; J gene: TRBJ1-1; V gene: TRBV19
CDR3 DNA: TGTGTCAGCGGCCCTATCGGGACTGAAGCTTTCTTT; CDR3 protein: CVSGPIGTEAFF; clone size: .; D gene: .; J gene: TRBJ1-1; V gene: TRBV27
CDR3 DNA: TGTGCTAGTGGTTTGGTACGCTTCGGACAGGAGATCCAACACTCTGGAAACACCATATATTTT; CDR3 protein: CASGLVRFGQEIQHSGNTIYF; clone size: .; D gene: TRBD1; J gene: TRBJ1-3; V gene: TRBV12-5
CDR3 DNA: TGTGCCAGCAGCTTAGTCTCCTACGAGCAGTACTTC; CDR3 protein: CASSLVSYEQYF; clone size: .; D gene: .; J gene: TRBJ2-7; V gene: TRBV5-8
CDR3 DNA: TGTGCCAGCAGCGTTCTTGCCGGAGAGACCCAGTACTTC; CDR3 protein: CASSVLAGETQYF; clone size: .; D gene: .; J gene: TRBJ2-5; V gene: TRBV5-4
CDR3 DNA: TGTGCCAGCAGCTTGTCCGGGACCGGGGAGCTGTTTTTT; CDR3 protein: CASSLSGTGELFF; clone size: once; D gene: .; J gene: TRBJ2-2; V gene: TRBV5-6
CDR3 DNA: TGTGCCAGCAGTCCCACAGGGAAGCTCCGTGAAAAACTGTTTTTT; CDR3 protein: CASSPTGKLREKLFF; clone size: .; D gene: .; J gene: TRBJ1-4; V gene: TRBV28
CDR3 DNA: TGTGCCACCAGCAGCCCATCGGGGGCCCAGCATTTT; CDR3 protein: CATSSPSGAQHF; clone size: .; D gene: .; J gene: TRBJ1-5; V gene: TRBV15
CDR3 DNA: TGTGCCAGCAGCGTAGGCGGGGGGGACTCCTACAATGAGCAGTTCTTC; CDR3 protein: CASSVGGGDSYNEQFF; clone size: once; D gene: TRBD2; J gene: TRBJ2-1; V gene: TRBV9
CDR3 DNA: TGCAGCGTTGTTTTATTGCCTGCACAGGGGGATTCACCCCTCCACTTT; CDR3 protein: CSVVLLPAQGDSPLHF; clone size: .; D gene: TRBD1; J gene: TRBJ1-6; V gene: TRBV29-1
CDR3 DNA: TGTGCCAGTAGACCCAGGGGGGCAAATCAGCCCCAGCATTTT; CDR3 protein: CASRPRGANQPQHF; clone size: .; D gene: TRBD1; J gene: TRBJ1-5; V gene: TRBV19
CDR3 DNA: TGTGCCAGTAGTGCCCAGCCCGGGGGCGAGCAGTACTTC; CDR3 protein: CASSAQPGGEQYF; clone size: .; D gene: .; J gene: TRBJ2-7; V gene: TRBV19
CDR3 DNA: TGCGCCAGCAGCCTCCCAAAAGGGGGGGGTTCCTACGAGCAGTACTTC; CDR3 protein: CASSLPKGGGSYEQYF; clone size: .; D gene: .; J gene: TRBJ2-7; V gene: TRBV4-1
CDR3 DNA: TGTGCCAGCAGTGATCCCGGGACTAGCGGGACAGATACGCAGTATTTT; CDR3 protein: CASSDPGTSGTDTQYF; clone size: .; D gene: TRBD2; J gene: TRBJ2-3; V gene: TRBV6-1
CDR3 DNA: TGTGCCAGCAAACTCTCCGATTACAATGAGCAGTTCTTC; CDR3 protein: CASKLSDYNEQFF; clone size: .; D gene: .; J gene: TRBJ2-1; V gene: TRBV28
CDR3 DNA: TGTGCCAGCAGCTTAGGTTTCAGCACAGATACGCAGTATTTT; CDR3 protein: CASSLGFSTDTQYF; clone size: few; D gene: .; J gene: TRBJ2-3; V gene: TRBV7-2
CDR3 DNA: TGTGCCAGCAGTAGGGAGGCCTCGGGCACCGGGGAGCTGTTTTTT; CDR3 protein: CASSREASGTGELFF; clone size: .; D gene: .; J gene: TRBJ2-2; V gene: TRBV2
CDR3 DNA: TGTGCCAGCAGTTTATTTGGTACAGGGATGCGGGAGACCCAGTACTTC; CDR3 protein: CASSLFGTGMRETQYF; clone size: .; D gene: .; J gene: TRBJ2-5; V gene: TRBV27
CDR3 DNA: TGTGCCAGCAGCCAAGTTAGGAGCTCTGGGGCCAACGTCCTGACTTTC; CDR3 protein: CASSQVRSSGANVLTF; clone size: few; D gene: .; J gene: TRBJ2-6; V gene: TRBV4-2
CDR3 DNA: TGTGCCAGCAGTGCATCAGGGGGGGGTTTTGGAAAACTGTTTTTT; CDR3 protein: CASSASGGGFGKLFF; clone size: .; D gene: TRBD1; J gene: TRBJ1-4; V gene: TRBV2
CDR3 DNA: TGTGCCAGCAGTTCCGACTATGGCTACACCTTC; CDR3 protein: CASSSDYGYTF; clone size: few; D gene: .; J gene: TRBJ1-2; V gene: TRBV28
CDR3 DNA: TGTGCCAGCAGCTTCCGACGTTCTGGCGAGCAGTACTTC; CDR3 protein: CASSFRRSGEQYF; clone size: .; D gene: .; J gene: TRBJ2-7; V gene: TRBV7-3
CDR3 DNA: TGTGCCAGCAGCAATACAGGGAGAACAGATACGCAGTATTTT; CDR3 protein: CASSNTGRTDTQYF; clone size: .; D gene: .; J gene: TRBJ2-3; V gene: TRBV7-3
CDR3 DNA: TGTGCCAGCAGTGAAGCGCTCCAGGCCTCCGGCTACACCTTC; CDR3 protein: CASSEALQASGYTF; clone size: .; D gene: .; J gene: TRBJ1-2; V gene: TRBV2
CDR3 DNA: TGTGCCAGCAGCCTTGGGACTCGAGGGGAGACCCAGTACTTC; CDR3 protein: CASSLGTRGETQYF; clone size: .; D gene: .; J gene: TRBJ2-5; V gene: TRBV7-9
CDR3 DNA: TGTGCTAGTGGTTTGGAGGGTTATAGCAATCAGCCCCAGCATTTT; CDR3 protein: CASGLEGYSNQPQHF; clone size: .; D gene: .; J gene: TRBJ1-5; V gene: TRBV12-5
CDR3 DNA: TGTGCCAGCCGCCTTGGGGGCGTAAACACCGGGGAGCTGTTTTTT; CDR3 protein: CASRLGGVNTGELFF; clone size: .; D gene: .; J gene: TRBJ2-2; V gene: TRBV7-3
CDR3 DNA: TGTGCCAGCTCACCACGTACGCCATCCGGGTCCGGGGAGCTGTTTTTT; CDR3 protein: CASSPRTPSGSGELFF; clone size: .; D gene: .; J gene: TRBJ2-2; V gene: TRBV18
CDR3 DNA: TGTGCCAGCAGCCCGACTAGTGGAAACCTCTACGAGCAGTACTTC; CDR3 protein: CASSPTSGNLYEQYF; clone size: .; D gene: .; J gene: TRBJ2-7; V gene: TRBV7-2
CDR3 DNA: TGTGCCAGCTCACCAAGTGTACAGGGTGGAGAAAAACTGTTTTTT; CDR3 protein: CASSPSVQGGEKLFF; clone size: .; D gene: .; J gene: TRBJ1-4; V gene: TRBV18
CDR3 DNA: TGTGCCAGTAGTATAGTCCGGTCGGGGACAGGGGGCGATGGGACCCAGTACTTC; CDR3 protein: CASSIVRSGTGGDGTQYF; clone size: .; D gene: TRBD1; J gene: TRBJ2-5; V gene: TRBV19
CDR3 DNA: TGTGCCAGCAGCCAAGACTACTCGGGAGTGGAAAAACTGTTTTTT; CDR3 protein: CASSQDYSGVEKLFF; clone size: .; D gene: .; J gene: TRBJ1-4; V gene: TRBV4-2
CDR3 DNA: TGCGCCAGCAGCCCTAGAGACGGGGCCAACGAGCAGTACTTC; CDR3 protein: CASSPRDGANEQYF; clone size: .; D gene: .; J gene: TRBJ2-7; V gene: TRBV5-1
CDR3 DNA: TGCGCCAGCAGCCATAGCGGGGGCTCCTACGAGCAGTACTTC; CDR3 protein: CASSHSGGSYEQYF; clone size: few; D gene: TRBD2; J gene: TRBJ2-7; V gene: TRBV5-1
CDR3 DNA: TGTGCCAGCAGCCCAAGTTCGGTACGCCTCGAGACCCAGTACTTC; CDR3 protein: CASSPSSVRLETQYF; clone size: .; D gene: .; J gene: TRBJ2-5; V gene: TRBV13
CDR3 DNA: TGTGCCAGCAGCGCATCGGGGGCGAGGTTAGGTGAAGCTTTCTTT; CDR3 protein: CASSASGARLGEAFF; clone size: .; D gene: .; J gene: TRBJ1-1; V gene: TRBV9
CDR3 DNA: TGCGCCAGCAGCTCACTAAGACTGAGCTCCTACAATGAGCAGTTCTTC; CDR3 protein: CASSSLRLSSYNEQFF; clone size: .; D gene: .; J gene: TRBJ2-1; V gene: TRBV5-1
CDR3 DNA: TGTGCCAGCAGCGTAGGTGGGGAGAACACTGAAGCTTTCTTT; CDR3 protein: CASSVGGENTEAFF; clone size: .; D gene: .; J gene: TRBJ1-1; V gene: TRBV9
CDR3 DNA: TGCGCCAGCAGCTTGGCAGGTTACCAAGAGACCCAGTACTTC; CDR3 protein: CASSLAGYQETQYF; clone size: .; D gene: .; J gene: TRBJ2-5; V gene: TRBV5-1
CDR3 DNA: TGTGCCAGCAGGCCCCCCGAAGGCTATGGCTACACCTTC; CDR3 protein: CASRPPEGYGYTF; clone size: .; D gene: .; J gene: TRBJ1-2; V gene: TRBV28
CDR3 DNA: TGTGCCAGCAGCTTGCTCGCACTACAGGGGAACGAGCAGTACTTC; CDR3 protein: CASSLLALQGNEQYF; clone size: .; D gene: TRBD1; J gene: TRBJ2-7; V gene: TRBV5-5
CDR3 DNA: TGTGCCTGGATAGAAGGAAGTTTCTCTGGAAACACCATATATTTT; CDR3 protein: CAWIEGSFSGNTIYF; clone size: .; D gene: .; J gene: TRBJ1-3; V gene: TRBV30
CDR3 DNA: TGCAGCGTTGAAGATGCAGGGGGCTATGAGCAGTTCTTC; CDR3 protein: CSVEDAGGYEQFF; clone size: few; D gene: TRBD1; J gene: TRBJ2-1; V gene: TRBV29-1
CDR3 DNA: TGTGCCACCAGCACCGGGGGCCGAGGTTCACCCCTCCACTTT; CDR3 protein: CATSTGGRGSPLHF; clone size: .; D gene: .; J gene: TRBJ1-6; V gene: TRBV15